The rows below give T cell receptor beta chains drawn from one sample of a study of vaccination and CD4 T cells after COVID-19. Antigens for these TCRs are unknown. TCRdb passed the PCR reads through MiXCR, listing each CDR3 protein once. This sample yields more than 4,000 distinct CDR3 sequences, of which 42% are seen a single time; about 43% belongs to the top ten. Sequences were obtained from CD4+ T cells from blood, cultured in vitro. These receptors were collected from a human donor in good health. The CDR3 runs from the conserved cysteine through the conserved F or W. A D gene is named only where the DNA matches it firmly. Where a row states a size, it is once, few, many or the class of an expanded clone; other rows omit it.

TRBV6-1	TRBJ1-5	few	NA	TGTGCCAGCAGTGCGAGGACGGGTAGCAATCAGCCCCAGCATTTT	CASSARTGSNQPQHF
TRBV15	TRBJ1-3	medium-sized	NA	TGTGCCACCAGCAGAGATCGGGTAGCCTCTGGAAACACCATATATTTT	CATSRDRVASGNTIYF
TRBV20-1	TRBJ1-6	few	NA	TGCAGTGCTAGGGGAGGGTTCGGGCCTGATAATTCACCCCTCCACTTT	CSARGGFGPDNSPLHF
TRBV19	TRBJ2-3	NA	NA	TGTGCCAGTACTCACGTAGGCGGACCGACAGATACGCAGTATTTT	CASTHVGGPTDTQYF
TRBV20-1	TRBJ2-1	NA	NA	TGCAGTGCTGCCTCAGGACAGATCTACAATGAGCAGTTCTTC	CSAASGQIYNEQFF
TRBV27	TRBJ2-3	NA	NA	TGTGCCAGCAAGGCGGTTGGAACAGATACGCAGTATTTT	CASKAVGTDTQYF
TRBV5-1	TRBJ2-2	few	NA	TGCGCCAGCAGCTCCGGGCCATACACCGGGGAGCTGTTTTTT	CASSSGPYTGELFF
TRBV24-1	TRBJ2-3	NA	NA	TGTGCCACCGAGGGAGACAGTCCCGGAGAAGATACGCAGTATTTT	CATEGDSPGEDTQYF
TRBV6-1	TRBJ1-5	NA	TRBD1	TGTGCCAGCACCCCCGGGCAGGGGGACAATCAGCCCCAGCATTTT	CASTPGQGDNQPQHF
TRBV12-3/TRBV12-4	TRBJ1-2	NA	NA	TGTGCCAGCAGGTCTAACTATGGCTACACCTTC	CASRSNYGYTF
TRBV5-6	TRBJ1-1	once	NA	TGTGCCAGCCAGCTTGGGTTTAGTCCACTGGGCACTGAAGCTTTCTTT	CASQLGFSPLGTEAFF
TRBV20-1	TRBJ1-5	few	NA	TGCAGTGCTAGGGGGGAGACCGATCAGCCCCAGCATTTT	CSARGETDQPQHF
TRBV28	TRBJ1-6	few	NA	TGTGCCAGCAGTTTTGCCTTTACAAATAATTCACCCCTCCACTTT	CASSFAFTNNSPLHF
TRBV10-3	TRBJ1-1	NA	TRBD1	TGTGCCATCACCAATGGGGACAGTGAAGCTTTCTTT	CAITNGDSEAFF
TRBV2	TRBJ1-1	NA	NA	TGTGCCAGCAGCCGGGACACCGGTATGAACACTGAAGCTTTCTTT	CASSRDTGMNTEAFF
TRBV7-9	TRBJ2-1	NA	NA	TGTGCCAGCAGCTTTTCCAGACCAGATTACAATGAGCAGTTCTTC	CASSFSRPDYNEQFF
TRBV20-1	TRBJ1-3	NA	NA	TGCAGTGCTAGTTTGAGCTCTGGAAACACCATATATTTT	CSASLSSGNTIYF
TRBV19	TRBJ2-5	NA	NA	TGTGCCAGTAGTGCAAAACAAGAGACCCAGTACTTC	CASSAKQETQYF
TRBV5-4	TRBJ1-1	NA	NA	TGTGCCAGCAGCCTTACGAACACTGAAGCTTTCTTT	CASSLTNTEAFF
TRBV6-1	TRBJ1-1	few	NA	TGTGCCAGCAGGGGAGTTGGGACTGAAGCTTTCTTT	CASRGVGTEAFF
TRBV27	TRBJ1-2	NA	NA	TGTGCCAGCACGGACAGTCGCGGGGATGGCTACACCTTC	CASTDSRGDGYTF
TRBV6-1	TRBJ1-2	NA	NA	TGTGCCAGCAGTGACGCCGTCTGGGACATCTATGGCTACACCTTC	CASSDAVWDIYGYTF
TRBV20-1	TRBJ1-1	NA	TRBD1	TGCAGTGCTAGAGATGCGAGACAGGGGAGCACTGAAGCTTTCTTT	CSARDARQGSTEAFF
TRBV20-1	TRBJ1-2	NA	NA	TGCAGTGCTGGGAAGGCAGACTATGGCTACACCTTC	CSAGKADYGYTF
TRBV11-2	TRBJ2-5	NA	NA	TGTGCCAGCAGCTTTTCATTCGGGGGCCAAGAGACCCAGTACTTC	CASSFSFGGQETQYF
TRBV7-8	TRBJ1-1	NA	NA	TGTGCCAGCAGCGGCAATTTGAACACTGAAGCTTTCTTT	CASSGNLNTEAFF
TRBV20-1	TRBJ2-1	NA	NA	TGCAGTGCCACGCCAAGGACAGCGCAATCCTACAATGAGCAGTTCTTC	CSATPRTAQSYNEQFF
TRBV19	TRBJ2-7	NA	TRBD1	TGTGCCAGTAGTATACAGGACAGGAGCGAGCAGTACTTC	CASSIQDRSEQYF
TRBV6-1	TRBJ1-2	NA	NA	TGTGCCAGCAGTGACAGGGCGGTTAATGGCTACACCTTC	CASSDRAVNGYTF
TRBV7-8	TRBJ1-1	NA	NA	TGTGCCAGCAGCTTAGGGGCGGCGGGAGTGAACACTGAAGCTTTCTTT	CASSLGAAGVNTEAFF
TRBV5-1	TRBJ2-5	NA	TRBD1	TGCGCCAGCAGCTTGGACAGGGGCGAAGAGACCCAGTACTTC	CASSLDRGEETQYF
TRBV18	TRBJ1-5	once	NA	TGTGCCAGCTCACCAACGGGGGAAGGGCCCCAGCATTTT	CASSPTGEGPQHF
TRBV12-3/TRBV12-4	TRBJ1-2	few	NA	TGTGCCAGCAGTTCCGGACCGGATGGCTACACCTTC	CASSSGPDGYTF
TRBV30	TRBJ1-1	NA	NA	TGTGCCTGGAGTCGTTGGGGCACTGAAGCTTTCTTT	CAWSRWGTEAFF
TRBV7-2	TRBJ1-5	few	NA	TGTGCCAGCAGCTTAGGGGGAGCCTCTAATCAGCCCCAGCATTTT	CASSLGGASNQPQHF
TRBV15	TRBJ2-3	few	TRBD2	TGTGCCACCAGCAGACCGGGACTACCCACAGATACGCAGTATTTT	CATSRPGLPTDTQYF
TRBV20-1	TRBJ2-1	NA	TRBD2	TGCAGTGCTACCAAACCGGGACTAGTCCACAATGAGCAGTTCTTC	CSATKPGLVHNEQFF
TRBV11-2	TRBJ1-6	few	NA	TGTGCCAGCAGCCCCCGCAGGGCGGGTTCACCCCTCCACTTT	CASSPRRAGSPLHF
TRBV2	TRBJ1-2	NA	NA	TGTGCCAGCAGAGATGATGGGGGGACCTATGGCTACACCTTC	CASRDDGGTYGYTF
TRBV29-1	TRBJ1-1	NA	NA	TGCAGCGTTGATAGGGTTGAGAACACTGAAGCTTTCTTT	CSVDRVENTEAFF
TRBV27	TRBJ2-3	few	NA	TGTGCCAGCAGTCTAACAGGGAAAAATACGCAGTATTTT	CASSLTGKNTQYF
TRBV7-9	TRBJ1-2	NA	TRBD1	TGTGCCAGCAGCTTCCCATCCTATCGGGACAGCCCATTAGGCTACACCTTC	CASSFPSYRDSPLGYTF
TRBV24-1	TRBJ1-5	few	NA	TGTGCCACCAGTGGGGGGGGGAATCAGCCCCAGCATTTT	CATSGGGNQPQHF
TRBV27	TRBJ2-7	NA	TRBD1	TGTGCCAGCAGTCGGCAGGGGGCAGGAGAGCAGTACTTC	CASSRQGAGEQYF
TRBV5-1	TRBJ2-6	NA	NA	TGCGCCAGCAGCTTGGGCTCTGGGGCCAACGTCCTGACTTTC	CASSLGSGANVLTF
TRBV27	TRBJ1-2	NA	TRBD1	TGTGCCAGCAGTTCCGACAGGGAGATCCACCACTATGGCTACACCTTC	CASSSDREIHHYGYTF
TRBV5-4	TRBJ1-1	NA	NA	TGTGCCAGCAGCTCGGGGGGGTACGAGAACACTGAAGCTTTCTTT	CASSSGGYENTEAFF
TRBV19	TRBJ1-6	few	NA	TGTGCCAGTAGTATTACTGAGGAGCTAGGTCTTCCCCTCCACTTT	CASSITEELGLPLHF
TRBV2	TRBJ2-4	NA	NA	TGTGCCAGCAGTGAAAGGGGAAACATTCAGTACTTC	CASSERGNIQYF
TRBV7-8	TRBJ2-3	NA	NA	TGTGCCAGCAGCCTACGAACGGCGGGGAGCACAGATACGCAGTATTTT	CASSLRTAGSTDTQYF
TRBV6-1	TRBJ2-7	few	NA	TGTGCCAGCAGTGAAAGTGAGGGGGAGGTCTACGAGCAGTACTTC	CASSESEGEVYEQYF
TRBV25-1	TRBJ2-1	NA	NA	TGTGCCAGCAGTCTTACAGGGATTGGGTCCTACAATGAGCAGTTCTTC	CASSLTGIGSYNEQFF
TRBV20-1	TRBJ2-5	NA	NA	TGCAGTGCTAGGGGTGGGGCGCCGTCGGAGACCCAGTACTTC	CSARGGAPSETQYF
TRBV24-1	TRBJ2-5	few	TRBD1	TGTGCCACCAGTGACGGGGACAGGGGTTTGGAGACCCAGTACTTT	CATSDGDRGLETQYF
TRBV11-2	TRBJ1-2	NA	NA	TGTGCCAGCAGCCCGGGACATGGAGGTGGCTACACCTTC	CASSPGHGGGYTF
TRBV19	TRBJ2-7	NA	TRBD1	TGTGCCAGTAGTAAAGACAGGGTCCCCCTCTCCTACGAGCAGTACTTC	CASSKDRVPLSYEQYF